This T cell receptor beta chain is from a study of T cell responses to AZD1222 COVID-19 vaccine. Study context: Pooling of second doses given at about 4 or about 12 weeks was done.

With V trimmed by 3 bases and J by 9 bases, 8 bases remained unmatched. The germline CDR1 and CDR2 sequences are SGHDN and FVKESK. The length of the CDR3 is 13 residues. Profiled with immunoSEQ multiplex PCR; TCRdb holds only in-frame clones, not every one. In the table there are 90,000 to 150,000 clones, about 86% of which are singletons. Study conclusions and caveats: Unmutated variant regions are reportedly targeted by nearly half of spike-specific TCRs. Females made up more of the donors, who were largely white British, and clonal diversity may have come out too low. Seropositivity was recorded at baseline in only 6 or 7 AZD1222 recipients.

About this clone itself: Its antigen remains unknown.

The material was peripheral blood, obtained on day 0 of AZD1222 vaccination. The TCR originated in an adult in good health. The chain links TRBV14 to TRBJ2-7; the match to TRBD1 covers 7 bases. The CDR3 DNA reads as TGTGCCAGCAGCCAGGGGACAGTCAGAGGGCAGTACTTC. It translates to CASSQGTVRGQYF. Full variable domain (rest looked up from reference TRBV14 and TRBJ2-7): EAGVTQFPSHSVIEKGQTVTLRCDPISGHDNLYWYRRVMGKEIKFLLHFVKESKQDESGMPNNRFLAERTGGTYSTLKVQPAELEDSGVYFCASSQGTVRGQYFGPGTRLTVT.